The clone carrying this T cell receptor beta chain was picked up a small number of times. The data derive from a study of radiation and T cells in renal cell carcinoma. V gave up 2 bases and J gave up 3 bases, with 11 bases separating them. Per germline, CDR1 SEHNR and CDR2 FQNEAQ (reference sequence). This CDR3 comprises 15 residues. Libraries were prepared by immunoSEQ multiplex PCR; TCRdb keeps only in-frame clonotypes and omits some of them. Of several thousand clones listed, roughly 58% are singletons. Documented treatment: 15 Gy SBRT to primary tumor, nephrectomy 4 weeks later. Sequences were derived from tumor tissue, sampled from a patient whose treatment included radiotherapy and nephrectomy. The receptor's source is a woman aged 60-70 years with renal cell carcinoma. The chain links TRBV7-9 to TRBJ1-3, with TRBD1 as a possible D gene (5 bases). The CDR3 region is CASSLRGSFGNTIYF. CDR3 bases: TGTGCCAGCAGCTTAAGGGGTTCTTTTGGAAACACCATATATTTT.